These 20 T cell receptor beta chains originate from one sample sequenced in a study of T-cell reconstitution after alpha-beta-depleted transplantation in children. Preparation of the TCRbeta library involved a method that used unique molecular identifiers. TCRdb processed the PCR reads anew with MiXCR; each CDR3 protein has one entry. The repertoire holds 350,000 to 500,000 distinct CDR3 sequences, with 43% as singletons. The input for sequencing was PBMCs, taken before TCRalphabeta/CD19-depleted stem cell transplant. The receptors were sampled from a girl aged 2 to 9 with aplastic anemia, due to receive a stem cell transplant.

The chain links TRBV20-1 to TRBJ2-3; TRBD2 aligns across 7 bases. This CDR3 comprises 18 residues. With 3 bases clipped from V and 4 bases from J, the junction kept 19 bases outside the gene matches. Germline V gene sequence: CDR1 DFQATT, CDR2 SNEGSKA (reference sequence). CDR3 sequence reads: CSARLGREDGRWADTQYF. DNA of the CDR3: TGCAGTGCTAGGCTTGGTCGGGAGGATGGCAGGTGGGCAGATACGCAGTATTTT.

The chain employs TRBV20-1 and TRBJ2-1; D gene uncertain. This CDR3 spans 13 amino acids. Germline CDR1 DFQATT, CDR2 SNEGSKA (reference sequence). V was pared by 0 bases and J by 9 bases, with 12 bases between. The CDR3 sequence is CSARDPRASEQFF. In DNA form, the CDR3 reads TGCAGTGCTAGAGATCCTCGAGCGAGTGAGCAGTTCTTC.

This clonotype was detected many times. The genes are TRBV12-3 or TRBV12-4 and TRBJ2-2, with D unresolved. V dropped 3 bases and J dropped 4 bases, with 12 bases sitting between them. The CDR3 is made up of 15 amino acids. The chain's CDR3 is CASSLGWQSTGELFF. In DNA form, the CDR3 reads TGTGCCAGCAGTTTGGGCTGGCAGTCCACCGGGGAGCTGTTTTTT.

This clonotype turned up a few times. The rearrangement links TRBV10-3 to TRBJ2-2; 7 bases are a match to TRBD2. Germline V gives CDR1 ENHRY, CDR2 SYGVKD. The CDR3 runs 13 residues. The V and J ends lost 8 bases and 4 bases, in that order; junction bases with no gene match: 4. CDR3 amino acids: CAIAGVPTGELFF. CDR3 sequence (DNA): TGTGCCATCGCGGGGGTCCCCACCGGGGAGCTGTTTTTT.

The genes are TRBV4-1 and TRBJ1-2; TRBD1 might be the D (5 bases). The germline V and J ends were trimmed by 1 base and 4 bases, with 13 bases remaining between them. The germline gives CDR1 MGHRA, CDR2 YSYEKL. The length of the CDR3 is 15 residues. The CDR3 DNA follows: TGCGCCAGCAGCCAAGGGCAGGGTACGGGCTATGGCTACACCTTC. Protein product: CASSQGQGTGYGYTF.

This clonotype turned up a few times. CDR3 loop: CASSLTGGGGYEQYF. In DNA form, the CDR3 reads TGCGCCAGCAGCTTGACAGGGGGCGGAGGCTACGAGCAGTACTTC. This chain connects TRBV5-1 to TRBJ2-7, with 9 bases that match TRBD1. Germline CDR1 SGHRS, CDR2 YFSETQ. V shed 1 base and J 3 bases; nucleotides not matched to a gene: 5. The CDR3 consists of 15 residues. Complete variable domain (other parts from reference TRBV5-1 and TRBJ2-7): KAGVTQTPRYLIKTRGQQVTLSCSPISGHRSVSWYQQTPGQGLQFLFEYFSETQRNKGNFPGRFSGRQFSNSRSEMNVSTLELGDSALYLCASSLTGGGGYEQYFGPGTRLTVT.

This clonotype was counted only a few times. The chain is built from TRBV12-3 or TRBV12-4 and TRBJ2-7, with 9 bases fitting TRBD1. CDR3 length: 14 amino acids. J was trimmed by 4 bases and V by 6 bases; bases with no gene match: 7. The CDR3 DNA sequence: TGTGCCAGCAGCAATCCGGGACAGGGTTACGAGCAGTACTTC. Amino acids: CASSNPGQGYEQYF.

This chain uses TRBV6-1 with TRBJ1-1, with 8 positions matching TRBD1. The CDR3 covers 15 residues. V was clipped by 6 bases and J by 3 bases; unmatched bases: 9. The germline V gene has CDR1 MNHNS and CDR2 SASEGT. The chain's CDR3 is CASSSQGAGDTEAFF. In DNA, the CDR3 is TGTGCCAGCAGCTCTCAGGGGGCTGGGGACACTGAAGCTTTCTTT.

This clonotype was picked up many times. This chain links TRBV7-9 with TRBJ1-3, with D maybe TRBD1 (5 bases). Germline-derived CDR1 and CDR2 are SEHNR and FQNEAQ (reference sequence). V lost 0 bases to trimming and J lost 0 bases, with 12 bases between them. The CDR3 sequence is 17 residues long. The CDR3 sequence: CASSLALGGSSGNTIYF. The CDR3 DNA follows: TGTGCCAGCAGCTTAGCTCTTGGGGGGAGCTCTGGAAACACCATATATTTT.

This clonotype has more than one count but fewer than ten. The chain links TRBV20-1 to TRBJ2-3; 7 nucleotides agree with TRBD1. The ends lost 1 base at V and 3 bases at J; junction bases unmatched: 1. The CDR3 extends over 13 amino acids. CDR1 DFQATT and CDR2 SNEGSKA come from the germline V gene (reference sequence). The CDR3 DNA reads as TGCAGTGCTAGAGTGACAGGGACAGATACGCAGTATTTT. It encodes CSARVTGTDTQYF.

Notes on this clonotype: Its ends do not fully match the called genes, so a read error is possible. The rearrangement joins TRBV7-7 to TRBJ2-2, with 7 bases that match TRBD1. This CDR3 spans 15 amino acids. CDR1 and CDR2 from the germline V gene are SSHAT and FNYEAQ (reference sequence). The DNA of the CDR3 is TGTGCTAGCAGCTTAGGAGAGGGGGCAACCGGGGAGCTGTTTTTT. This sequence encodes CASSLGEGATGELFF. Based on the CDR3 plus reference TRBV7-7 and TRBJ2-2, the full variable domain is GAGVSQSPRYKVTKRGQDVTLRCDPISSHATLYWYQQALGQGPEFLTYFNYEAQPDKSGLPSDRFSAERPEGSISTLTIQRTEQRDSAMYRCASSLGEGATGELFFGEGSRLTVL.

The V and J genes are TRBV5-1 and TRBJ2-5; the match to TRBD1 covers 8 bases. CDR1 SGHRS and CDR2 YFSETQ come from the germline V gene. The CDR3 has 15 residues. J lost 2 bases, V lost 4 bases, and 7 bases had no gene match. CDR3 amino acids: CASSPLGQVQETQYF. CDR3 bases: TGCGCCAGCAGCCCGCTGGGACAGGTACAAGAGACCCAGTACTTC.

The J gene is TRBJ2-2, the V gene TRBV15, with D hard to call. The CDR3 spans 13 residues. Per the germline V gene, CDR1 is LNHNV and CDR2 is YYDKDF (reference sequence). Trimming removed 4 bases at V and 8 bases at J, with 11 bases between. The CDR3 nucleotides are TGTGCCACCAGCACCGCTCTCGAGGGGGAGCTGTTTTTT. As protein: CATSTALEGELFF.

The V and J genes are TRBV28 and TRBJ2-5, with TRBD2 identical over 8 bases. Germline CDR1 and CDR2: MDHEN and SYDVKM. The CDR3 has 16 amino acids. V shed 2 bases and J 4 bases; nucleotides not matched to a gene: 9. The CDR3 loop is CASSLPLAGKGETQYF. The CDR3 DNA reads TGTGCCAGCAGTTTACCCTTAGCGGGAAAAGGAGAGACCCAGTACTTC.

V and J are TRBV7-6 and TRBJ2-1; D ambiguous. Between the trimmed V and J ends, which lost 3 bases and 4 bases, there was a span of 25 bases. The CDR3 loop spans 19 amino acids. From germline, CDR1 is SGHVS and CDR2 FNYEAQ. CDR3: CASSLRHGSTTVRYNEQFF. The CDR3 DNA sequence: TGTGCCAGCAGCTTGAGACATGGATCGACGACCGTAAGGTACAATGAGCAGTTCTTC.

V gene TRBV15 combines with J gene TRBJ2-1; 9 nucleotides agree with TRBD2. The germline V gene encodes CDR1 LNHNV and CDR2 YYDKDF (reference sequence). With V trimmed by 1 base and J by 9 bases, 7 bases remained unmatched. The CDR3 sequence is 15 residues long. DNA of the CDR3: TGTGCCACCAGCAGAGTTCAAGCGGGGGGACCTGAGCAGTTCTTC. It specifies CATSRVQAGGPEQFF.

The gene calls are TRBV27 and TRBJ2-3; 8 bases match TRBD2. CDR1 and CDR2 (germline): MNHEY, SMNVEV (reference sequence). The CDR3 sequence is 16 residues long. The V gene end was trimmed by 6 bases and the J gene end by 2 bases; junction bases not matched to a gene: 10. CDR3 sequence: CASSPRVAGYTDTQYF. The CDR3 DNA reads as TGTGCCAGCAGCCCCCGGGTAGCGGGGTACACAGATACGCAGTATTTT.

This clonotype occurred many times. This chain connects TRBV18 to TRBJ2-1, with 8 bases aligning to TRBD2. Germline CDR1 and CDR2: KGHSH and LQKENI. With 6 bases clipped from V and 10 bases from J, the junction kept 14 bases outside the gene matches. The CDR3 loop spans 15 amino acids. The CDR3 sequence is CASSSSAGVRLEQFF. The CDR3 DNA follows: TGTGCCAGCTCGTCATCAGCGGGGGTTAGGCTCGAGCAGTTCTTC.

This chain links TRBV20-1 with TRBJ1-2; 8 nucleotides match TRBD1. V was pared by 1 base and J by 8 bases, with 3 bases of the junction left unmatched. Germline V gives CDR1 DFQATT, CDR2 SNEGSKA (reference sequence). The CDR3 is made up of 12 amino acids. The CDR3 nucleotides read TGCAGTGCTAGAGTGGGGACAGGCGGCTACACCTTC. It specifies CSARVGTGGYTF.

The CDR3 region is CASSVSSWGSGKEEQFF. The CDR3 DNA is TGTGCCAGCAGCGTGAGTTCCTGGGGTAGCGGGAAAGAAGAGCAGTTCTTC. This chain connects TRBV9 to TRBJ2-1; 8 positions agree with TRBD2. Germline CDR1 reads SGDLS; CDR2 reads YYNGEE. CDR3 size: 17 residues. V shed 2 bases and J 10 bases; nucleotides not matched to a gene: 17. The entire variable domain, with the rest obtained from reference TRBV9 and TRBJ2-1, is as follows: DSGVTQTPKHLITATGQRVTLRCSPRSGDLSVYWYQQSLDQGLQFLIQYYNGEERAKGNILERFSAQQFPDLHSELNLSSLELGDSALYFCASSVSSWGSGKEEQFFGPGTRLTVL.